What follows is one TCR beta chain and its context. Its specificity is not known. These data originate in a study of blood T cells in healthy people across ages. Study observations and caveats: Age advanced and TCR beta diversity per million T cells fell, roughly linearly.

Using a J-beta primer mix together with a sample-barcoded 5' primer, a second PCR was run for 7 to 11 cycles. MiXCR was run by TCRdb on the 5' RACE reads, yielding one entry per CDR3 protein. The sample includes about 970,000 distinct CDR3 sequences, 45% to 60% of them seen just once. Germline assignment: CDR1 MNHNS and CDR2 SASEGT. Trimming took off 2 bases at V and 11 bases at J, with 10 bases between the two ends. This CDR3 is built from 12 residues. The sequence was collected from a woman aged 55-69 years in good health. Specimen: blood. The chain is built from TRBV6-1 and TRBJ1-5; D not certain. The CDR3 sequence is CASSERSPSQHF. CDR3 DNA: TGTGCCAGCAGTGAACGGTCCCCCTCCCAGCATTTT.